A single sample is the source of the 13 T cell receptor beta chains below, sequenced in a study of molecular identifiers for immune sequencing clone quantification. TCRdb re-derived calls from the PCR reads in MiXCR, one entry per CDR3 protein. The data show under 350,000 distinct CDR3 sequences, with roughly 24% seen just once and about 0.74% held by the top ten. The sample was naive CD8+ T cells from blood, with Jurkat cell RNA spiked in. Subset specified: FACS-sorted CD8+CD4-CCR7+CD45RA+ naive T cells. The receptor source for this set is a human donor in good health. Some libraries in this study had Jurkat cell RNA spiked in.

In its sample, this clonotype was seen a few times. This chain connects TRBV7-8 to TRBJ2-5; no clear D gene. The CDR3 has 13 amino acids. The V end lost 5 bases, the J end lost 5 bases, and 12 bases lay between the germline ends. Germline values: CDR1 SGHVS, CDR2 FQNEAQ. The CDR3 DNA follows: TGTGCCAGCAGCCACCCACCCGCGGAGACCCAGTACTTC. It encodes CASSHPPAETQYF.

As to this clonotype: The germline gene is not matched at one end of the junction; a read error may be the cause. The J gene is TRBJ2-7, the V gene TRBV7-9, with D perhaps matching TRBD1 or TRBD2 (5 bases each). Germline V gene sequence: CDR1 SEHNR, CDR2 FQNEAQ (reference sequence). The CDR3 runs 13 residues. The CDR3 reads CASSLGGAGEQHF. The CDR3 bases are TGTGCCAGCAGCTTAGGAGGGGCCGGGGAGCAGCACTTC.

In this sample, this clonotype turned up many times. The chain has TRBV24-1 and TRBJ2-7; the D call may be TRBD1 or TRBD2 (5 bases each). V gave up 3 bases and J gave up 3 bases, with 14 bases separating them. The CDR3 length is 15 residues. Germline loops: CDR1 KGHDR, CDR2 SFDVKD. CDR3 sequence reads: CATSDPGLKVYEQYF. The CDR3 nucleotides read TGTGCCACCAGTGATCCGGGGCTGAAGGTCTACGAGCAGTACTTC.

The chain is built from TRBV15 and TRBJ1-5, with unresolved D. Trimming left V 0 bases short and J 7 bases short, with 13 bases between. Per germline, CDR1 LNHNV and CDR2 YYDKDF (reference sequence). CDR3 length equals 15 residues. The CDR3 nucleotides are TGTGCCACCAGCAGAGATAGAGGAGGAGTACAGCCCCAGCATTTT. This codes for CATSRDRGGVQPQHF.

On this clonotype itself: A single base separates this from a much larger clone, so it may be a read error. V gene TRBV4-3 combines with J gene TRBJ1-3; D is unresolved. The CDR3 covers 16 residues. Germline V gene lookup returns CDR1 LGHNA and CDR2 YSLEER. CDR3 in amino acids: CASSQDQAGDGNTTYF. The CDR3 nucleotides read TGCGCCAGCAGCCAAGATCAGGCGGGAGATGGAAACACCACATATTTT.

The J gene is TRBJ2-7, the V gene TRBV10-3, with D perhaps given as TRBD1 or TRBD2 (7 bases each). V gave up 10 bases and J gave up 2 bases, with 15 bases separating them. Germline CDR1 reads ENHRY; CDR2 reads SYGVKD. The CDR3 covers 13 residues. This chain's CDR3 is CATIRGGAYEQYF. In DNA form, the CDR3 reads TGTGCCACCATCAGGGGGGGGGCCTACGAGCAGTACTTC.

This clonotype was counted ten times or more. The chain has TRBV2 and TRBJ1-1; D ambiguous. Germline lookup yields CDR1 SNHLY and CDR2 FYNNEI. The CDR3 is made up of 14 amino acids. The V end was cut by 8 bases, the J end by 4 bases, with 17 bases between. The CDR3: CASSDGELSTEAFF. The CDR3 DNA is TGTGCCAGCTCTGATGGCGAGTTGAGCACTGAAGCTTTCTTT. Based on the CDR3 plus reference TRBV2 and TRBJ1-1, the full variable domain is EPEVTQTPSHQVTQMGQEVILRCVPISNHLYFYWYRQILGQKVEFLVSFYNNEISEKSEIFDDQFSVERPDGSNFTLKIRSTKLEDSAMYFCASSDGELSTEAFFGQGTRLTVV.

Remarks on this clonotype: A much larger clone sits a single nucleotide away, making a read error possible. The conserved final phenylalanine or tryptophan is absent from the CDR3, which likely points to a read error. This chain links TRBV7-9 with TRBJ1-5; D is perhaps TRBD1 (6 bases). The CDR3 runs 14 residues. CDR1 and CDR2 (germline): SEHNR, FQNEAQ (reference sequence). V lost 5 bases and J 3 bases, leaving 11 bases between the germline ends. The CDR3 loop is CASSPDSYNQPQHY. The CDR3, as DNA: TGTGCCAGCAGCCCGGACAGCTACAATCAGCCCCAGCATTAT.

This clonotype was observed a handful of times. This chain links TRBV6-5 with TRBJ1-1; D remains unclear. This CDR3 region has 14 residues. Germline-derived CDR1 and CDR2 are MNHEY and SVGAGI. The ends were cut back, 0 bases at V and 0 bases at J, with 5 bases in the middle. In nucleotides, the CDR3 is TGTGCCAGCAGTTACTCAGAGGTGAACACTGAAGCTTTCTTT. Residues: CASSYSEVNTEAFF.

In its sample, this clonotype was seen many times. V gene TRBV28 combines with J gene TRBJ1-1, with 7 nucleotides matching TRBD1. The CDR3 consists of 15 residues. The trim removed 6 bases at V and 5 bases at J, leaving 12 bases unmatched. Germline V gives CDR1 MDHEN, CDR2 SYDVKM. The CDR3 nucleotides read TGTGCCAGCAGATCAGAGCCACAGGGGTTTACTGAAGCTTTCTTT. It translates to CASRSEPQGFTEAFF.

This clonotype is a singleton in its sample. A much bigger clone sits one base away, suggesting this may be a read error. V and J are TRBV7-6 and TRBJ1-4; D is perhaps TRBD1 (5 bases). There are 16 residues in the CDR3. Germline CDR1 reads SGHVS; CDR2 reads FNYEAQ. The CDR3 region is CASSPTLAGTPEKLLF. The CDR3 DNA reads TGTGCCAGCAGCCCGACCCTGGCCGGGACCCCCGAAAAACTGCTTTTT.

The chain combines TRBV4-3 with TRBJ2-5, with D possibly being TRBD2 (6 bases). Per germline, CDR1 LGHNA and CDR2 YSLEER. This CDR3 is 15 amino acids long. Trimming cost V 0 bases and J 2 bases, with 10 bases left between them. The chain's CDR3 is CASSQDIAVQETQYF. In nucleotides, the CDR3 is TGCGCCAGCAGCCAAGACATAGCGGTACAAGAGACCCAGTACTTC.

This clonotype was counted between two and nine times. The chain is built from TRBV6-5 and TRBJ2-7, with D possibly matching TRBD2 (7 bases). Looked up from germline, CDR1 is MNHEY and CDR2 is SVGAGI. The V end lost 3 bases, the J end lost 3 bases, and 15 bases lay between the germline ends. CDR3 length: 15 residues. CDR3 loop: CASSYTPGEGYEQYF. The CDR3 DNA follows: TGTGCCAGCAGTTATACCCCAGGGGAGGGCTACGAGCAGTACTTC.